These T cell receptor beta chains were read from a single sample in a study of T cell responses to AZD1222 COVID-19 vaccine. Sequencing used immunoSEQ multiplex PCR; TCRdb keeps in-frame clones, though not all of them. This sample carries approximately 130,000 clones, roughly nine tenths of them seen once, and the ten largest clones take 1.5% to 2%. The sample here was peripheral blood, taken on day 0 of AZD1222 vaccination. The receptor set was obtained from an adult in good health. CDR3s include the opening cysteine and the closing phenylalanine or tryptophan. A D gene is named only where the DNA matches it firmly. Not every row has a clone size; where given, it reads once, few, many or a size class.

v_call	d_call	clone_size	j_call	cdr3_nt	cdr3_aa
TRBV7-9	.	.	TRBJ1-1	TGTGCCAGCAGCTTACAAAGTGTGCCGAACACTGAAGCTTTCTTT	CASSLQSVPNTEAFF
TRBV18	.	.	TRBJ2-7	TGTGCCAGCTCAGCGACAGCGAGCTCCTACGAGCAGTACTTC	CASSATASSYEQYF
TRBV9	TRBD1	few	TRBJ1-4	TGTGCCAGCAGCCCTGCAACAGGGGCGGTGGAAAAACTGTTTTTT	CASSPATGAVEKLFF
TRBV6-4	.	.	TRBJ1-1	TGTGCCAGCAGTGACTCGACTACGGCTGAAGCTTTCTTT	CASSDSTTAEAFF
TRBV11-2	.	.	TRBJ2-1	TGTGCCAGCAGCTTAGTTGGGGGAACAGCCAATGAGCAGTTCTTC	CASSLVGGTANEQFF
TRBV7-2	.	.	TRBJ1-1	TGTGCCAGCAGCTGGGCCGGAGTGAACACTGAAGCTTTCTTT	CASSWAGVNTEAFF
TRBV11-2	TRBD1	.	TRBJ2-5	TGTGCCAGCAGCTCGACAGGGGTGACCCAGTACTTC	CASSSTGVTQYF
TRBV10-3	.	.	TRBJ1-4	TGTGCCACCACCCCGAGCGTTGACGAAAAACTGTTTTTT	CATTPSVDEKLFF
TRBV6-5	.	.	TRBJ2-7	TGTGCCAGCAGTAGAACCGGTGTTGGGTCCTACGAGCAGTACTTC	CASSRTGVGSYEQYF
TRBV18	.	.	TRBJ2-3	TGTGCCAGCTCCCAGCTAGGGGCTACAGATACGCAGTATTTT	CASSQLGATDTQYF
TRBV6-5	TRBD1	.	TRBJ1-6	TGTGCCAGCAGTTACTCGGGGACAGGGGATTCACCCCTCCACTTT	CASSYSGTGDSPLHF
TRBV5-5	TRBD1	.	TRBJ2-1	TGTGCCAGCAGCCTGGGGACAGGGGCGTACAATGAGCAGTTCTTC	CASSLGTGAYNEQFF
TRBV5-4	TRBD2	.	TRBJ2-3	TGTGCCAGCAGCTTACCGGGACTAGCGACAGCAGATACGCAGTATTTT	CASSLPGLATADTQYF
TRBV30	.	.	TRBJ1-1	TGTGCCTGGAATGGGCAGACTAACACTGAAGCTTTCTTT	CAWNGQTNTEAFF
TRBV13	.	once	TRBJ1-1	TGTGCCAGCAGCTCCACAGGAAACACTGAAGCTTTCTTT	CASSSTGNTEAFF
TRBV27	TRBD1	.	TRBJ2-5	TGTGCCAGCAGTTTAGGCACAGGGGGGATCCAAGAGACCCAGTACTTC	CASSLGTGGIQETQYF
TRBV7-9	.	.	TRBJ1-6	TGTGCCAGCAGCTTAGTGCAGGCCGGACGCGGAATAATGGGTTCACCCCTCCACTTT	CASSLVQAGRGIMGSPLHF
TRBV15	.	.	TRBJ1-2	TGTGCCACCAGCCCCCTTACACAGGTGAATGAGGGCTACACCTTC	CATSPLTQVNEGYTF
TRBV30	.	.	TRBJ1-1	TGTGCCTGGACTCAGGGGAGTCCTGAAGCTTTCTTT	CAWTQGSPEAFF
TRBV30	TRBD1	.	TRBJ1-6	TGTGCCTGGTCGGGACAGTCTAATTCACCCCTCCACTTT	CAWSGQSNSPLHF
TRBV15	.	.	TRBJ1-1	TGTGCCACCAGCAGAGCTAACACTGAAGCTTTCTTT	CATSRANTEAFF
TRBV5-8	.	few	TRBJ2-1	TGTGCCAGCAGCTTGGTTTGGGGGGACAATGAGCAGTTCTTC	CASSLVWGDNEQFF
TRBV3-1/TRBV3-2	TRBD1	.	TRBJ1-4	TGTGCCAGCAGCCCGGGACAGGGAAATGAAAAACTGTTTTTT	CASSPGQGNEKLFF
TRBV5-1	.	.	TRBJ1-2	TGCGCCAGCAGCTTGTTGGCAGGGGAGGGGTATGGCTACACCTTC	CASSLLAGEGYGYTF
TRBV4-2	.	once	TRBJ1-6	TGTGCCAGCAGCCAAGAGATTCAGGGCCTGTTACCCCTCCACTTT	CASSQEIQGLLPLHF
TRBV7-3	TRBD1	.	TRBJ1-2	TGTGCCAGCAGCTTAACGACAGGGATTACATCAGGCTACACCTTC	CASSLTTGITSGYTF
TRBV5-6	.	once	TRBJ2-4	TGTGCCAGCAGCTTGCCGACCCTTTTGGGCATTCAGTACTTC	CASSLPTLLGIQYF
TRBV11-3	.	.	TRBJ2-5	TGTGCCAGCAGCTCAGTGAGCGAGACCCAGTACTTC	CASSSVSETQYF
TRBV6-5	.	.	TRBJ2-7	TGTGCCAGCAAAATCCGGTCGGGCCCCTACGAGCAGTACTTC	CASKIRSGPYEQYF
TRBV30	.	.	TRBJ1-1	TGTGCCTGGTATGAGGGGAACACTGAAGCTTTCTTT	CAWYEGNTEAFF
TRBV19	TRBD1	.	TRBJ1-1	TGTGCCGCAAGACCCCCCGGGACAGGGACTGAAGCTTTCTTT	CAARPPGTGTEAFF
TRBV3-1/TRBV3-2	.	.	TRBJ1-1	TGTGCCAGCAGCCAAGCGTTGGCTGACACTGAAGCTTTCTTT	CASSQALADTEAFF
TRBV28	.	.	TRBJ1-1	TGTGCCAGCAGTTTACCGCGGGACGCCCATGAAGCTTTCTTT	CASSLPRDAHEAFF
TRBV4-1	.	.	TRBJ1-1	TGCGCCAGCAGCTACGGATGGGACCCCGGGGCTGAAGCTTTCTTT	CASSYGWDPGAEAFF
TRBV19	.	.	TRBJ2-4	TGTGCCAGTAGTATAGGTACAGGGTTGGGAAACATTCAGTACTTC	CASSIGTGLGNIQYF
TRBV4-2	.	.	TRBJ2-2	TGTGCCAGCAGCCAAGTGACAGGGAACACCGGGGAGCTGTTTTTT	CASSQVTGNTGELFF
TRBV14	.	.	TRBJ2-1	TGTGCCAGCAGCCAAGACACGAGGAGGGCGGGAAAGCAGTTCTTC	CASSQDTRRAGKQFF
TRBV19	.	.	TRBJ1-2	TGTGCCAGTAGTATGGGCAGAGGGGGAACCTATGGCTACACCTTC	CASSMGRGGTYGYTF
TRBV9	.	.	TRBJ2-6	TGTGCCAGCAGCGTATCCAGGAACCCTACCCACTCTGGGGCCAACGTCCTGACTTTC	CASSVSRNPTHSGANVLTF
TRBV30	.	.	TRBJ2-3	TGTGCCTGGAGTGTCGGGTCTAGCACAGATACGCAGTATTTT	CAWSVGSSTDTQYF
TRBV6-4	.	.	TRBJ2-2	TGTGCCAGCAGTGTCGGTGGATCCGGCGGGGAGCTGTTTTTT	CASSVGGSGGELFF
TRBV6-5	.	.	TRBJ1-5	TGTGCCAGCCGAGGGGTTAGCAATCAGCCCCAGCATTTT	CASRGVSNQPQHF
TRBV11-2	.	.	TRBJ2-1	TGTGCCAGCAGCTTTGCCCCCGCCTACAATGAGCAGTTCTTC	CASSFAPAYNEQFF
TRBV3-1/TRBV3-2	.	few	TRBJ2-1	TGTGCCAGCAGCTACCACCTAACTAGCCGCCTTTCCTACAATGAGCAGTTCTTC	CASSYHLTSRLSYNEQFF
TRBV28	.	once	TRBJ2-2	TGTGCCAGCAGACAGGGACCCGGGGAGCTGTTTTTT	CASRQGPGELFF
TRBV3-1/TRBV3-2	.	.	TRBJ2-1	TGTGCCAGCAGCCAAGTGGGTGAGCAGTTCTTC	CASSQVGEQFF
TRBV4-1	.	.	TRBJ1-1	TGCGCCAGCAGCCCTCAGGCCACAAGGGGTATGAACACTGAAGCTTTCTTT	CASSPQATRGMNTEAFF
TRBV7-9	.	.	TRBJ2-7	TGTGCCAGCCAGATCGGCGGATCCTACGAGCAGTACTTC	CASQIGGSYEQYF
TRBV15	.	.	TRBJ1-3	TGTGCCACCAGCAGAGATCCCGCCAACTCTGGAAACACCATATATTTT	CATSRDPANSGNTIYF
TRBV20-1	.	.	TRBJ1-2	TGCAGTGCTAGTCGCCTTCGTTGGGAAGTCGACTTCTCCTATGGCTACACCTTC	CSASRLRWEVDFSYGYTF
TRBV29-1	TRBD1	.	TRBJ2-1	TGCAGCGCAGGACAGGGGAGTCTCCGGGGATCCTACAATGAGCAGTTCTTC	CSAGQGSLRGSYNEQFF
TRBV12-3/TRBV12-4	.	.	TRBJ1-5	TGTGCCAGCAGTCCGGGCCGCGATCAGCCCCAGCATTTT	CASSPGRDQPQHF
TRBV27	.	.	TRBJ1-6	TGTGCCAGCAGTTTACTCGAGTCGCGTTCACCCCTCCACTTT	CASSLLESRSPLHF
TRBV10-2	.	.	TRBJ2-7	TGCGCCAGCAGGGGGTCGGACTACGAGCAGTACTTC	CASRGSDYEQYF
TRBV25-1	TRBD1	.	TRBJ1-4	TGTGCCAGCAGCGAAGGGAAGGGACAGTTTGAAAAACTGTTTTTT	CASSEGKGQFEKLFF
TRBV14	TRBD2	.	TRBJ2-3	TGTGCCAGCAGCCAAGGAAGGACTAGCGGAAAGTTCACAGATACGCAGTATTTT	CASSQGRTSGKFTDTQYF
TRBV12-3/TRBV12-4	.	few	TRBJ1-2	TGTGCCAGCAGTTTCCCAGGGGTTGGCTACACCTTC	CASSFPGVGYTF
TRBV27	TRBD1	.	TRBJ1-2	TGTGCCAGCAGCCTGGGGACAGGGGACTATGGCTACACCTTC	CASSLGTGDYGYTF
TRBV28	.	.	TRBJ1-5	TGTGCCAGCAGTACAGGGAATAACAATCAGCCCCAGCATTTT	CASSTGNNNQPQHF
TRBV4-3	TRBD2	.	TRBJ2-2	TGCGCCAGCAGCCGATCGATACTAGCGGTAAACACCGGGGAGCTGTTTTTT	CASSRSILAVNTGELFF